The 10 T cell receptor beta chains below were found in one sample sequenced in a study of cytomegalovirus exposure and HLA in healthy donors. Produced via immunoSEQ multiplex PCR; TCRdb's table is partial and in-frame only. The data contain some 130,000 clones, 88% of them singletons. The sample comprised PBMCs. The receptors originated from a man aged 25-45 years in good health and CMV-seronegative.

The chain links TRBV27 to TRBJ1-2; D call uncertain. This CDR3 is 13 amino acids long. Per germline, CDR1 MNHEY and CDR2 SMNVEV (reference sequence). The V end was cut by 2 bases, the J end by 4 bases, with 8 bases between. The CDR3 sequence is CASSLSGGYGYTF. In nucleotides, the CDR3 is TGTGCCAGCAGTTTAAGCGGTGGCTATGGCTACACCTTC.

V is TRBV27 and J is TRBJ1-2; D uncertain. CDR3 length equals 15 residues. Germline V gene lookup returns CDR1 MNHEY and CDR2 SMNVEV (reference sequence). Trimming shortened V by 5 bases and J by 8 bases, and 21 bases separated the two germline ends. CDR3 amino acids: CASSAGKDMPRGYTF. In DNA, the CDR3 is TGTGCCAGCAGTGCGGGGAAGGATATGCCTCGCGGCTACACCTTC.

This chain joins TRBV4-1 and TRBJ2-4; TRBD2 aligns across 7 bases. The CDR3 runs 15 residues. The trim removed 3 bases at V and 8 bases at J, leaving 10 bases unmatched. Looked up from germline, CDR1 is MGHRA and CDR2 is YSYEKL. The DNA for the CDR3 is TGCGCCAGCAGCCAGGGGGAGGGCGTTATTTACATTCAGTACTTC. Protein product: CASSQGEGVIYIQYF.

The chain carries TRBV19 and TRBJ2-7, with 8 bases aligning to TRBD1. CDR1 and CDR2 (germline): LNHDA, SQIVND (reference sequence). With V trimmed by 2 bases and J by 2 bases, 11 bases remained unmatched. The CDR3 sequence is 17 residues long. The CDR3 spells CASSIPIGQGGPYEQYF. The CDR3 bases are TGTGCCAGTAGTATACCCATTGGACAGGGAGGTCCCTACGAGCAGTACTTC.

This chain joins TRBV15 and TRBJ1-4, with TRBD1 matching over 11 bases. This CDR3 is built from 15 residues. The J segment lost 7 bases and the V segment lost 4 bases, leaving 5 bases of the junction unmatched. Germline CDR1 reads LNHNV; CDR2 reads YYDKDF (reference sequence). The CDR3 reads CATSTDRGRGEKLFF. The CDR3 bases are TGTGCCACCAGCACGGACAGGGGGCGCGGTGAAAAACTGTTTTTT.

This chain links TRBV6-4 with TRBJ2-4; a weak D match, TRBD2 (5 bases). Per germline, CDR1 MRHNA and CDR2 SNTAGT. Trimming stripped 0 bases from V and 8 bases from J, with 11 bases between. CDR3 length: 14 residues. The CDR3 spells CASSDSAEGDIQYF. DNA of the CDR3: TGTGCCAGCAGTGACTCGGCTGAGGGCGACATTCAGTACTTC.

J is TRBJ2-7 and V is TRBV7-9, with D maybe TRBD2 (5 bases). CDR3 length: 14 residues. The germline gives CDR1 SEHNR, CDR2 FQNEAQ (reference sequence). The V and J ends lost 5 bases and 4 bases respectively, with 15 bases between them. The CDR3: CASSPKRGLYEQYF. CDR3 in DNA: TGTGCCAGCAGCCCCAAACGCGGGCTGTACGAGCAGTACTTC. Together with reference TRBV7-9 and TRBJ2-7, the CDR3 gives the full variable domain: DTGVSQNPRHKITKRGQNVTFRCDPISEHNRLYWYRQTLGQGPEFLTYFQNEAQLEKSRLLSDRFSAERPKGSFSTLEIQRTEQGDSAMYLCASSPKRGLYEQYFGPGTRLTVT.

The table lists this clone with a few counts. V is TRBV2 and J is TRBJ1-2; a weak D match, TRBD1 (6 bases). The CDR3 extends over 12 amino acids. Per germline, CDR1 SNHLY and CDR2 FYNNEI. Trimming took off 7 bases at V and 10 bases at J, with 16 bases between the two ends. The CDR3: CASNRAPVDYTF. Written as DNA, the CDR3 is TGTGCCAGCAACAGGGCTCCTGTTGACTACACCTTC.

V and J are TRBV6-5 and TRBJ2-1, with 10 positions matching TRBD1. This CDR3 region has 15 residues. V shed 8 bases and J 8 bases; nucleotides not matched to a gene: 12. Germline V gene sequence: CDR1 MNHEY, CDR2 SVGAGI. The CDR3 bases are TGTGCCAGCTCAGTTAGTGGGGACAGGGGCTATGAGCAGTTCTTC. As protein: CASSVSGDRGYEQFF.

This sequence joins TRBV30 and TRBJ2-7, with 10 bases that match TRBD1. There are 14 residues in the CDR3. V was clipped by 4 bases and J by 4 bases; unmatched bases: 7. The germline V gene has CDR1 GTSNPN and CDR2 SVGIG (reference sequence). CDR3: CAWTYRDRGYEQYF. The CDR3 DNA is TGTGCCTGGACCTACCGGGACAGGGGTTACGAGCAGTACTTC. Looking up the rest from reference TRBV30 and TRBJ2-7 gives the full variable domain: SQTIHQWPATLVQPVGSPLSLECTVEGTSNPNLYWYRQAAGRGLQLLFYSVGIGQISSEVPQNLSASRPQDRQFILSSKKLLLSDSGFYLCAWTYRDRGYEQYFGPGTRLTVT.